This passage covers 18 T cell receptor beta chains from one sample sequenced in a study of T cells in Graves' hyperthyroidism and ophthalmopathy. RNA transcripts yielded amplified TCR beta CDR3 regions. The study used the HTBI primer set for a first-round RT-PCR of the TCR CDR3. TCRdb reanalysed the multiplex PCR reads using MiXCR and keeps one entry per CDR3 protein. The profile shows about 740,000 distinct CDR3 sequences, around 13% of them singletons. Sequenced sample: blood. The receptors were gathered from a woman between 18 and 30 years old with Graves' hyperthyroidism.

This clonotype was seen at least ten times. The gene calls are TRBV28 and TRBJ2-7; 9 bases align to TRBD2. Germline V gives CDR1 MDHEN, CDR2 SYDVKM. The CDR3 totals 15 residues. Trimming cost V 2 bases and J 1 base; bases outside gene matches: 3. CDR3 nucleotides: TGTGCCAGCAGTTTAGGCGGGGGGGGGTCCTACGAGCAGTACTTC. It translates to CASSLGGGGSYEQYF.

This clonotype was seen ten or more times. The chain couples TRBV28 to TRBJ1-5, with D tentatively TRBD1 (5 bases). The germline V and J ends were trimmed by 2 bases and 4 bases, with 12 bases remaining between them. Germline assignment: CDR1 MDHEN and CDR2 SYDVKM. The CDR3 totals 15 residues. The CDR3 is CASSLPRRGNQPQHF. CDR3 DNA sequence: TGTGCCAGCAGTTTACCTCGTCGGGGGAATCAGCCCCAGCATTTT.

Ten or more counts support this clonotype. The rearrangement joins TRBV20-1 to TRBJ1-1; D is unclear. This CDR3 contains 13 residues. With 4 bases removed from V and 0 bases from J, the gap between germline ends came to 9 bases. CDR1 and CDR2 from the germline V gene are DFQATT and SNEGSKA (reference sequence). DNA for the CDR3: TGCAGTGCTATCTGGACGGTGAACACTGAAGCTTTCTTT. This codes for CSAIWTVNTEAFF.

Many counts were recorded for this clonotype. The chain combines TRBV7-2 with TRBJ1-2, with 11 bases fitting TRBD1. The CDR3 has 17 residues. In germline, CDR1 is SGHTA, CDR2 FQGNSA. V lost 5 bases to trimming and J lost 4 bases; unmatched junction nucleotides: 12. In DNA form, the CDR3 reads TGTGCCAGCAGCCAGCGGACAGGGGGCGGGAGCGGCTATGGCTACACCTTC. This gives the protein CASSQRTGGGSGYGYTF.

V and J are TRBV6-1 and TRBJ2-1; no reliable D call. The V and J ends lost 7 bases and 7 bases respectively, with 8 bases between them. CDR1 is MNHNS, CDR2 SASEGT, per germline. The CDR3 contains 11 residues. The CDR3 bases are TGTGCCAGCATAGTTTTGAATGAGCAGTTCTTC. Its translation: CASIVLNEQFF.

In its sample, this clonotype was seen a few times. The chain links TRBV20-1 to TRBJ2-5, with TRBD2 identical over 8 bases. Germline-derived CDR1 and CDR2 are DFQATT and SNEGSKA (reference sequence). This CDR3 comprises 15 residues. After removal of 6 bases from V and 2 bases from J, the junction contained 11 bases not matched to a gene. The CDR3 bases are TGCAGTGCCCAACCGGGGGTAGCGGGACAAGAGACCCAGTACTTC. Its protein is CSAQPGVAGQETQYF.

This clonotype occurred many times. The CDR3 is CASSVGQGSQPQHF. The CDR3 DNA follows: TGTGCCAGCAGCGTGGGACAGGGAAGTCAGCCCCAGCATTTT. The chain recombines TRBV3-1 with TRBJ1-5; 9 nucleotides align to TRBD1. Germline CDR1 and CDR2: LGHDT and YNNKEL (reference sequence). CDR3 length: 14 residues. Losses at the gene ends were 5 bases for V and 6 bases for J; bases not matched to a gene: 5.

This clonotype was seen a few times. The CDR3, as DNA: TGTGCCAGTAGTAAAGGGACCATCGCCACTGAAGCTTTCTTT. It translates to CASSKGTIATEAFF. The gene calls are TRBV19 and TRBJ1-1; D is possibly TRBD1 (5 bases). From germline, CDR1 is LNHDA and CDR2 SQIVND (reference sequence). The CDR3 runs to 14 residues. The V gene lost 4 bases and the J gene lost 4 bases, with 13 bases spanning the gap.

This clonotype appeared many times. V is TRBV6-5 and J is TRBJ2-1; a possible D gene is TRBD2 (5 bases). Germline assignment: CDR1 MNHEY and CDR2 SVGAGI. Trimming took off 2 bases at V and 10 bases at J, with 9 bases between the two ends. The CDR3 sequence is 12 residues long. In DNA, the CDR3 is TGTGCCAGCAGTTACCGAGAGCGGGAGCAGTTCTTC. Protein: CASSYREREQFF.

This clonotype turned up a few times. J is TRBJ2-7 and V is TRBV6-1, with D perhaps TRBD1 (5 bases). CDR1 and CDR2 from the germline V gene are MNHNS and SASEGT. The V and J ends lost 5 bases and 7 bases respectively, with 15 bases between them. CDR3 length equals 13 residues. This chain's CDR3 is CASSYDSSGEQYF. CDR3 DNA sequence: TGTGCCAGCAGTTATGACAGCTCTGGGGAGCAGTACTTC.

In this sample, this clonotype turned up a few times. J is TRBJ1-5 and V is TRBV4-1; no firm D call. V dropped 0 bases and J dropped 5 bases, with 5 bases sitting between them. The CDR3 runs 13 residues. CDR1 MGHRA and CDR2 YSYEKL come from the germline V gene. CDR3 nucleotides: TGCGCCAGCAGCCAAGAAAGAGATCAGCCCCAGCATTTT. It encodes CASSQERDQPQHF.

The CDR3 bases are TGTGCCAGTAGTATTCTTACAGTCCGGAACTATGGCTACACCTTC. As protein: CASSILTVRNYGYTF. The genes are TRBV19 and TRBJ1-2; D uncertain. This CDR3 has 15 amino acids. Germline V gene lookup returns CDR1 LNHDA and CDR2 SQIVND (reference sequence). V lost 3 bases, J lost 2 bases, and 13 bases lay in between.

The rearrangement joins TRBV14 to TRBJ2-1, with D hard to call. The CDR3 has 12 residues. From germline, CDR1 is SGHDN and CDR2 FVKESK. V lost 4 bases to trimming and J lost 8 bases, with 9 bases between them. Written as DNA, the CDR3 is TGTGCCAGCAGCCCGACTCTCCATGAGCAGTTCTTC. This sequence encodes CASSPTLHEQFF.

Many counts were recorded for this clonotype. CDR3 residues: CSARDPGSSYEQYF. The CDR3 coding sequence is TGCAGTGCTAGAGATCCGGGGAGCTCCTACGAGCAGTACTTC. The chain uses TRBV20-1 and TRBJ2-7; tentative D call: TRBD2 (5 bases). The CDR3 contains 14 residues. Trimming stripped 0 bases from V and 0 bases from J, with 9 bases between. CDR1 DFQATT and CDR2 SNEGSKA come from the germline V gene (reference sequence).

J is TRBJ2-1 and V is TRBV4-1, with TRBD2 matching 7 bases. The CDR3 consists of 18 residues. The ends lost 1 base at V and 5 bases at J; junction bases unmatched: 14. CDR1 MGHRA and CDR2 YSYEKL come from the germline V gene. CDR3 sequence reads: CASSQGGPGGLRNNEQFF. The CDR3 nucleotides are TGCGCCAGCAGCCAAGGAGGACCGGGGGGTCTAAGGAACAATGAGCAGTTCTTC.

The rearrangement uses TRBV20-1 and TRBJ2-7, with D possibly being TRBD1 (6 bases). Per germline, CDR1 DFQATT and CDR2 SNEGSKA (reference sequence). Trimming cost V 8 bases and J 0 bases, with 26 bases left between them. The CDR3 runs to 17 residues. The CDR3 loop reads CSTNVWGTGRISYEQYF. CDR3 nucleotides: TGCAGTACTAACGTGTGGGGTACAGGGCGAATCTCCTACGAGCAGTACTTC.

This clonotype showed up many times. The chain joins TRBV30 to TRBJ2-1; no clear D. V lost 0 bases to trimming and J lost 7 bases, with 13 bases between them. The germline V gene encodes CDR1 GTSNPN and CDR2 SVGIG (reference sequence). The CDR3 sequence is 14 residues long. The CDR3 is CAWSVGSAQNEQFF. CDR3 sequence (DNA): TGTGCCTGGAGTGTAGGGTCCGCCCAAAATGAGCAGTTCTTC.

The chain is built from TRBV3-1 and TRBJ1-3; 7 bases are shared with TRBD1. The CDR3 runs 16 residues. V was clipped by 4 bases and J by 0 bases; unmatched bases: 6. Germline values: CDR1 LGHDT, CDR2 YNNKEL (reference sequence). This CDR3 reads CASSRYRDSSGNTIYF. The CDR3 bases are TGTGCCAGCAGCCGCTACCGGGACAGCTCTGGAAACACCATATATTTT. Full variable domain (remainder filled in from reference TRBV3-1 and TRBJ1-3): DTAVSQTPKYLVTQMGNDKSIKCEQNLGHDTMYWYKQDSKKFLKIMFSYNNKELIINETVPNRFSPKSPDKAHLNLHINSLELGDSAVYFCASSRYRDSSGNTIYFGEGSWLTVV.